Listed below are T cell receptor beta chains from one sample, sequenced in a study of cytomegalovirus exposure and HLA in healthy donors. TCRdb keeps only in-frame clones here, not all; method: immunoSEQ multiplex PCR. Among 100,000 or so clones, 65% to 85% were seen once, and the ten largest hold approximately 2%. Sequenced input: PBMCs. These receptors were collected from a man aged 18 to 30 in good health and CMV-seronegative. Each CDR3 is given with its conserved first and last residue. The D gene is left open where the match is weak. Clone size is stated in some rows and not others, as once, few, many or a class when expanded.

d_gene | j_gene | v_gene | abundance | CDR3aa | CDR3nt
- | TRBJ1-2 | TRBV6-5 | - | CASSYDSSNYGYTF | TGTGCCAGCAGTTACGATAGTTCTAACTATGGCTACACCTTC
- | TRBJ2-5 | TRBV5-1 | - | CASRLGLGQETQYF | TGCGCCAGCAGATTGGGTCTCGGGCAAGAGACCCAGTACTTC
- | TRBJ2-7 | TRBV7-2 | - | CASSLVPPDYEQYF | TGTGCCAGCAGCTTAGTTCCCCCAGACTACGAGCAGTACTTC
TRBD1 | TRBJ2-5 | TRBV4-2 | - | CASSILSGTGGQTQYF | TGTGCCAGCAGCATCCTATCCGGGACAGGGGGACAGACCCAGTACTTC
TRBD1 | TRBJ2-7 | TRBV27 | - | CASSLRSVGTDEQYF | TGTGCCAGCAGTTTAAGGTCGGTAGGGACAGACGAGCAGTACTTC
TRBD1 | TRBJ1-1 | TRBV5-1 | - | CASSSQGAGDTEAFF | TGCGCCAGCAGCTCCCAGGGGGCCGGGGACACTGAAGCTTTCTTT
- | TRBJ2-6 | TRBV1 | - | CTSSQELGVYSGANVLTF | TGCACCAGCAGCCAAGAACTGGGCGTCTACTCTGGGGCCAACGTCCTGACTTTC
TRBD1 | TRBJ1-2 | TRBV29-1 | few | CSVDGQGRYGYTF | TGCAGCGTCGATGGACAGGGAAGGTATGGCTACACCTTC
- | TRBJ1-1 | TRBV29-1 | - | CSTRGNTEAFF | TGCAGCACCAGGGGGAACACTGAAGCTTTCTTT
TRBD2 | TRBJ2-3 | TRBV5-4 | - | CASREAGGTTDTQYF | TGTGCCAGCAGGGAAGCGGGGGGCACTACAGATACGCAGTATTTT
- | TRBJ1-3 | TRBV11-2 | - | CASSPGQRFRGNTIYF | TGTGCCAGCAGCCCTGGACAGAGGTTCAGAGGAAACACCATATATTTT
- | TRBJ2-1 | TRBV5-1 | - | CASSLGLGRSGRYNEQFF | TGCGCCAGCAGCTTGGGATTGGGCCGGTCAGGTCGATACAATGAGCAGTTCTTC
- | TRBJ2-7 | TRBV7-2 | - | CASSLNGGREQYF | TGTGCCAGCAGCTTAAACGGAGGAAGGGAGCAGTACTTC
- | TRBJ2-2 | TRBV25-1 | few | CASSEWVGGGAGELFF | TGTGCCAGCAGTGAATGGGTGGGAGGAGGCGCCGGGGAGCTGTTTTTT
TRBD1 | TRBJ1-2 | TRBV7-2 | - | CASSYDRDSYGYTF | TGTGCCAGCAGCTATGATCGGGACAGCTATGGCTACACCTTC
TRBD2 | TRBJ2-5 | TRBV10-3 | once | CAISGGWEETQYF | TGTGCCATAAGCGGGGGGTGGGAAGAGACCCAGTACTTC
TRBD1 | TRBJ1-5 | TRBV6-5 | - | CASSTTGAQPQHF | TGTGCCAGCAGCACAACAGGGGCTCAGCCCCAGCATTTT
TRBD2 | TRBJ2-2 | TRBV7-2 | - | CASTPLAANTGELFF | TGTGCCAGCACCCCTCTAGCGGCTAACACCGGGGAACTGTTTTTT
- | TRBJ2-3 | TRBV9 | - | CASSVGLTGGTDTQYF | TGTGCCAGCAGCGTAGGCCTAACGGGGGGCACAGATACGCAGTATTTT
- | TRBJ1-4 | TRBV5-1 | few | CASSLDRENEKLFF | TGCGCCAGCAGCTTGGACAGAGAAAATGAAAAACTGTTTTTT
- | TRBJ1-2 | TRBV11-3 | once | CASSSAGRFRYGYTF | TGTGCCAGCAGCTCGGCGGGGAGGTTTAGGTATGGCTACACCTTC
- | TRBJ1-5 | TRBV10-2 | - | CASRMGGISNQPQHF | TGCGCCAGCAGAATGGGGGGGATTAGCAATCAGCCCCAGCATTTT
TRBD2 | TRBJ2-3 | TRBV5-1 | - | CASNLGPSGGIDTQYF | TGCGCCAGCAACTTGGGCCCTAGCGGGGGAATAGATACGCAGTATTTT
- | TRBJ2-7 | TRBV5-8 | - | CASSKDSSYEQYF | TGTGCCAGCAGCAAGGACAGCTCCTACGAGCAGTACTTC